A single sample is the source of the 21 T cell receptor beta chains below, sequenced in a study of persistence of HIV-infected CD4 T cells. The libraries were made with immunoSEQ version 4 in survey mode. The method was immunoSEQ multiplex PCR; TCRdb's version includes in-frame clones alone and lacks a portion of them. The sample consists of just under 65,000 clones, 65% to 80% of them appearing once. The stimulus was an HIV-1 Gag 15-mer peptide pool, approximately 0.93 ug/peptide/mL. Sorted nonresponding memory CD4+ T cells were CD40L-negative, CD69-negative, CD45RO-high. Their antigens remain unidentified. Sequences were derived from CD4+ T cells sorted from PBMCs after roughly 18-hour stimulation, sampled from a patient who received antiretroviral therapy. These receptors were collected from an adult man with HIV who was CMV-seropositive.

The J gene is TRBJ2-7, the V gene TRBV5-1; D might be TRBD2 (5 bases). Germline V lookup: CDR1 SGHRS, CDR2 YFSETQ. The CDR3 sequence is 12 residues long. Trimming took 2 bases from V and 4 from J, leaving 7 bases between them. The CDR3 here is CASSFGEYEQYF. In nucleotides, the CDR3 is TGCGCCAGCAGCTTTGGGGAGTACGAGCAGTACTTC.

The V gene is TRBV7-9, the J gene TRBJ1-2; a possible D gene is TRBD1 (5 bases). V lost 2 bases to trimming and J lost 12 bases, with 13 bases between them. This CDR3 contains 12 residues. Germline V CDR1 and CDR2: SEHNR, FQNEAQ (reference sequence). The CDR3 region is CASSLNGRADTF. CDR3 DNA sequence: TGTGCCAGCAGCTTAAACGGCAGGGCGGACACCTTC.

The V gene is TRBV5-1, the J gene TRBJ1-1; perhaps TRBD1 as D (5 bases). Germline loops: CDR1 SGHRS, CDR2 YFSETQ. Trimming took off 0 bases at V and 1 base at J, with 10 bases between the two ends. The CDR3 extends over 15 amino acids. For the CDR3, the DNA is TGCGCCAGCAGCTTGGGAGGCAGGGCGAACACTGAAGCTTTCTTT. This encodes CASSLGGRANTEAFF.

This sequence joins TRBV5-1 and TRBJ1-2, with TRBD1 matching over 10 bases. Germline V lookup: CDR1 SGHRS, CDR2 YFSETQ. Losses at the gene ends were 0 bases for V and 6 bases for J; bases not matched to a gene: 8. The CDR3 contains 16 residues. This CDR3 is CASSLDGDRGFDGYTF. In DNA form, the CDR3 reads TGCGCCAGCAGCTTGGACGGGGACAGGGGATTTGATGGCTACACCTTC.

The chain is built from TRBV10-2 and TRBJ2-7; D ambiguous. Germline V gene lookup returns CDR1 WSHSY and CDR2 SAAADI. Trimming pared 0 bases from V and 4 bases from J, leaving 7 bases between. This CDR3 is 13 amino acids long. This CDR3 is CASSESGKYEQYF. The CDR3 DNA reads as TGCGCCAGCAGTGAGTCTGGAAAGTACGAGCAGTACTTC.

CDR3 region: CASSLEGSLSTDTQYF. The CDR3, as DNA: TGCGCCAGCAGCTTGGAGGGGAGCTTAAGCACAGATACGCAGTATTTT. The V gene is TRBV5-1, the J gene TRBJ2-3; either TRBD1 or TRBD2 may fit D (5 bases each). V was cut by 0 bases and J by 0 bases, with 11 bases left in between. Per germline, CDR1 SGHRS and CDR2 YFSETQ. The CDR3 loop spans 16 amino acids.

The chain couples TRBV3-1 (or the pseudogene TRBV3-2) to TRBJ1-6, with D unresolved. The germline gives CDR1 LGHDT, CDR2 YNNKEL (reference sequence). CDR3 length: 13 amino acids. The V and J ends lost 2 bases and 7 bases respectively, with 6 bases between them. As DNA, the CDR3 is TGTGCCAGCAGCCAACGACCGAATTCACCCCTCCACTTT. Its translation is CASSQRPNSPLHF.

J is TRBJ1-4 and V is TRBV18; D gene uncertain. Trimming removed 4 bases from V and 0 bases from J, with 6 bases in between. The CDR3 is made up of 14 amino acids. Germline lookup yields CDR1 KGHSH and CDR2 LQKENI. CDR3 sequence: CASSRLATNEKLFF. In nucleotides, the CDR3 is TGTGCCAGCTCACGACTGGCAACTAATGAAAAACTGTTTTTT.

Note on this clone: At one boundary the junction diverges from the germline segment, which might be a read error. The chain couples TRBV24-1 to TRBJ1-3; 8 bases map to TRBD1. Germline values: CDR1 KGHDR, CDR2 SFDVKD. The CDR3 contains 18 residues. CDR3 region: CATSDLAPTGDTGNTIYF. CDR3 sequence (DNA): TGTGCCACCAGCGATTTAGCCCCGACAGGGGACACTGGAAACACCATATATTTT.

The chain is built from TRBV13 and TRBJ1-4, with D perhaps matching TRBD1 (6 bases). Germline V CDR1 and CDR2: PRHDT, FYEKMQ (reference sequence). The CDR3 length is 17 residues. Trimming took off 3 bases at V and 5 bases at J, with 19 bases between the two ends. The CDR3 is CASSFRQAGYLNEKLFF. CDR3 DNA sequence: TGTGCCAGCAGCTTTCGACAGGCCGGATACCTCAATGAAAAACTGTTTTTT.

The chain has TRBV20-1 and TRBJ1-1; D call uncertain. CDR1 is DFQATT and CDR2 is SNEGSKA in the germline V gene (reference sequence). V was trimmed by 3 bases and J by 7 bases, leaving 9 bases between them. The CDR3 extends over 11 amino acids. CDR3 in amino acids: CSASSHSEAFF. CDR3 DNA: TGCAGTGCTAGCTCCCACAGTGAAGCTTTCTTT.

The rearrangement uses TRBV4-2 and TRBJ1-2; maybe TRBD1 (6 bases). With 3 bases removed from V and 9 bases from J, the gap between germline ends came to 17 bases. The CDR3 has 14 amino acids. Germline lookup yields CDR1 LGHNA and CDR2 YNFKEQ. This CDR3 is CASSQTGPALSYTF. The CDR3 DNA follows: TGTGCCAGCAGCCAGACAGGTCCAGCACTAAGCTACACCTTC.

This chain joins TRBV4-2 and TRBJ1-2; TRBD1 might be the D (6 bases). Germline V lookup: CDR1 LGHNA, CDR2 YNFKEQ. The V gene lost 2 bases and the J gene lost 3 bases, with 10 bases spanning the gap. The CDR3 is 14 amino acids. The CDR3 DNA is TGTGCCAGCAGCCAAAACAGGGTCGACTATGGCTACACCTTC. Its protein is CASSQNRVDYGYTF.

The rearrangement links TRBV29-1 to TRBJ2-7, with TRBD1 matching over 9 bases. The CDR3 is 14 amino acids. Per the germline V gene, CDR1 is SQVTM and CDR2 is ANQGSEA. Trimming cost V 5 bases and J 6 bases; bases outside gene matches: 11. In DNA, the CDR3 is TGCAGCGTTCAAGGGACAGGGCTCTCTCCCGAGCAGTACTTC. Residues: CSVQGTGLSPEQYF.

In nucleotides, the CDR3 is TGCGCCAGCAGCGCGGGTTCACAGCTTCACACTGGAAACACCATATATTTT. Its protein product is CASSAGSQLHTGNTIYF. The chain couples TRBV5-1 to TRBJ1-3, with D uncertain. CDR3 length equals 17 residues. Germline CDR1 and CDR2: SGHRS and YFSETQ. Deletions cut 4 bases from V and 2 bases from J, with 19 bases between.

V gene TRBV14 combines with J gene TRBJ1-4, with TRBD1 identical over 9 bases. Germline values: CDR1 SGHDN, CDR2 FVKESK. After removal of 4 bases from V and 4 bases from J, the junction contained 4 bases not matched to a gene. This CDR3 is built from 15 residues. DNA of the CDR3: TGTGCCAGCAGCCCGAGACAGGGGGGTAATGAAAAACTGTTTTTT. This sequence encodes CASSPRQGGNEKLFF.

V gene TRBV19 combines with J gene TRBJ2-1; TRBD1 might be the D (5 bases). CDR3 size: 13 residues. Germline values: CDR1 LNHDA, CDR2 SQIVND (reference sequence). V lost 4 bases to trimming and J lost 10 bases, with 14 bases between them. CDR3: CASSTPRVGEQFF. CDR3 bases: TGTGCCAGTAGTACTCCCAGGGTAGGGGAGCAGTTCTTC.

This clone showed up just a few times. The chain couples TRBV19 to TRBJ1-5, with unresolved D. Deletions cut 3 bases from V and 4 bases from J, with 10 bases between. Looked up from germline, CDR1 is LNHDA and CDR2 is SQIVND (reference sequence). This CDR3 contains 14 residues. Written as DNA, the CDR3 is TGTGCCAGTAGTATCCTAAGAGAAAATCAGCCCCAGCATTTT. It specifies CASSILRENQPQHF.

This rearrangement joins TRBV3-1 (or the pseudogene TRBV3-2) to TRBJ2-3; 9 bases are shared with TRBD1. Germline V CDR1 and CDR2: LGHDT, YNNKEL (reference sequence). V shed 3 bases and J 3 bases; nucleotides not matched to a gene: 7. This CDR3 has 16 amino acids. The CDR3 coding sequence is TGTGCCAGCAGCCAGGACACAGGGGGCGCGACAGATACGCAGTATTTT. Amino acid sequence: CASSQDTGGATDTQYF.

V and J are TRBV28 and TRBJ2-7; possible D gene TRBD2, 5 bases. This CDR3 has 16 residues. V was cut by 4 bases and J by 3 bases, with 19 bases left in between. The germline V gene has CDR1 MDHEN and CDR2 SYDVKM. The DNA of the CDR3 is TGTGCCAGCAGTTCCCCCCCGGGTCCTGAGGGCTACGAGCAGTACTTC. Amino acids: CASSSPPGPEGYEQYF.

There are a few counts of this clone. V usage is TRBV5-1 and J usage is TRBJ1-3, with D unclear. The germline gives CDR1 SGHRS, CDR2 YFSETQ. The CDR3 covers 16 residues. V lost 0 bases to trimming and J lost 1 base, with 11 bases between them. The CDR3 bases are TGCGCCAGCAGCTTGGGGCTGACTCGGTCTGGAAACACCATATATTTT. Its translation: CASSLGLTRSGNTIYF.